The next 30 T cell receptor beta chains were all read from a single sample in a study of blood T cell repertoires in COVID-19. Profiled with immunoSEQ multiplex PCR; TCRdb holds only in-frame clones, not every one. The data contain about 140,000 clones, 70% to 90% of them singletons. Sequencing was performed on peripheral blood. These receptors were collected from a woman aged 60-75 years with acute or convalescent COVID-19.

The chain recombines TRBV20-1 with TRBJ1-5; the D gene is possibly TRBD1 (6 bases). This CDR3 is 14 amino acids long. V lost 3 bases to trimming and J lost 1 base, with 10 bases between them. In germline, CDR1 is DFQATT, CDR2 SNEGSKA (reference sequence). This CDR3 is CSASGGRSNQPQHF. CDR3 in DNA: TGCAGTGCTAGTGGGGGCCGGAGCAATCAGCCCCAGCATTTT.

This clone was recorded once. This sequence joins TRBV6-5 and TRBJ1-1; D is unresolved. CDR1 and CDR2 (germline): MNHEY, SVGAGI. With 2 bases removed from V and 11 bases from J, the gap between germline ends came to 12 bases. This CDR3 contains 12 residues. The CDR3 here is CASSYPGEEAFF. The CDR3 DNA reads TGTGCCAGCAGTTACCCCGGGGAGGAGGCTTTCTTT.

This clone occurred once. This chain uses TRBV5-1 with TRBJ2-1; 9 bases map to TRBD2. Germline V gene sequence: CDR1 SGHRS, CDR2 YFSETQ. Trimming took 0 bases from V and 0 from J; bases not matched to a gene: 4. The CDR3 is made up of 17 amino acids. CDR3 loop: CASSLVFSGGSYNEQFF. The CDR3 DNA reads as TGCGCCAGCAGCTTGGTGTTTAGCGGGGGCTCCTACAATGAGCAGTTCTTC.

Here the CDR3 reads CASSSPRVFSYEQYF. The CDR3 DNA follows: TGTGCCAGCAGCTCCCCGCGGGTCTTCTCCTACGAGCAGTACTTC. This rearrangement joins TRBV28 to TRBJ2-7; D perhaps matches TRBD2 (5 bases). Germline CDR1 reads MDHEN; CDR2 reads SYDVKM. CDR3 size: 15 residues. V lost 6 bases and J lost 0, with 15 bases in between.

The V gene is TRBV5-1, the J gene TRBJ2-1; TRBD1 might be the D (6 bases). Between the trimmed V and J ends, which lost 9 bases and 8 bases, there was a span of 18 bases. CDR3 length: 13 residues. Germline V gene lookup returns CDR1 SGHRS and CDR2 YFSETQ. The CDR3 DNA is TGCGCCACTCACAGGGATATAGGCCATGAGCAGTTCTTC. This translates into CATHRDIGHEQFF.

This chain joins TRBV11-3 and TRBJ2-7; no definite D call. The germline V gene has CDR1 SGHNT and CDR2 YENEEA. The CDR3 totals 15 residues. Trimming pared 4 bases from V and 2 bases from J, leaving 15 bases between. The CDR3: CASSSYFSTPYEQYF. CDR3 nucleotide sequence: TGTGCCAGCAGCTCCTACTTCTCAACGCCCTACGAGCAGTACTTC.

The chain joins TRBV6-1 to TRBJ1-1, with unresolved D. The ends were cut back, 3 bases at V and 5 bases at J, with 10 bases in the middle. CDR1 and CDR2 (germline): MNHNS, SASEGT. This CDR3 has 13 amino acids. CDR3 loop: CASSEGLGTEAFF. For the CDR3, the DNA is TGTGCCAGCAGTGAGGGCCTTGGAACTGAAGCTTTCTTT.

V is TRBV11-2 and J is TRBJ2-5; 8 nucleotides match TRBD2. This CDR3 has 15 amino acids. V shed 5 bases and J 2 bases; nucleotides not matched to a gene: 7. Germline V gene lookup returns CDR1 SGHAT and CDR2 FQNNGV. Written as DNA, the CDR3 is TGTGCCAGCAGCCGACACGGGGGGGGGCAAGAGACCCAGTACTTC. Its protein is CASSRHGGGQETQYF.

This chain connects TRBV24-1 to TRBJ2-4; D is unclear. Germline values: CDR1 KGHDR, CDR2 SFDVKD. The V end was cut by 12 bases, the J end by 0 bases, with 11 bases between. CDR3 length equals 13 residues. CDR3 region: CAPHSIAKNIQYF. CDR3 coding DNA: TGTGCCCCCCACAGTATAGCCAAAAACATTCAGTACTTC.

The chain is built from TRBV3-1 (or the pseudogene TRBV3-2) and TRBJ2-5; 7 bases line up with TRBD1. Germline V gene data show CDR1 as LGHDT and CDR2 as YNNKEL (reference sequence). The CDR3 has 14 residues. Germline trimming cut 2 bases from V and 1 base from J; bases unmatched to any gene: 1. In DNA form, the CDR3 reads TGTGCCAGCAGCCAAAGACAGGGCCAAGAGACCCAGTACTTC. It yields the protein CASSQRQGQETQYF.

The J gene is TRBJ1-1, the V gene TRBV12-3 or TRBV12-4, with D possibly matching TRBD1 (5 bases). Trimming removed 6 bases from V and 11 bases from J, with 16 bases in between. The CDR3 is 12 amino acids. CDR3 nucleotide sequence: TGTGCCAGCAGCCGTCTCCCAGGGCGGGCTTTCTTT. Its protein product is CASSRLPGRAFF.

The rearrangement uses TRBV5-1 and TRBJ1-5, with D perhaps matching TRBD1 (6 bases). Germline V gives CDR1 SGHRS, CDR2 YFSETQ. The CDR3 spans 15 residues. V was clipped by 0 bases and J by 4 bases, with 11 bases between them. The DNA for the CDR3 is TGCGCCAGCAGCTTGGCCGGGACAAATAATCAGCCCCAGCATTTT. It specifies CASSLAGTNNQPQHF.

Comment on this clone: This specimen includes other DNA sequences encoding the same CDR3. The chain is built from TRBV5-1 and TRBJ2-3, with TRBD2 identical over 8 bases. V gave up 0 bases and J gave up 1 base; unmatched junction bases: 1. The germline gives CDR1 SGHRS, CDR2 YFSETQ. This CDR3 has 15 residues. CDR3 sequence (DNA): TGCGCCAGCAGCTTGGGGCGGGGGGGCACAGATACGCAGTATTTT. Protein: CASSLGRGGTDTQYF. Complete variable domain (other parts from reference TRBV5-1 and TRBJ2-3): KAGVTQTPRYLIKTRGQQVTLSCSPISGHRSVSWYQQTPGQGLQFLFEYFSETQRNKGNFPGRFSGRQFSNSRSEMNVSTLELGDSALYLCASSLGRGGTDTQYFGPGTRLTVL.

This sequence joins TRBV30 and TRBJ2-1, with TRBD1 matching over 11 bases. Germline CDR1 GTSNPN, CDR2 SVGIG (reference sequence). J lost 3 bases, V lost 2 bases, and 9 bases had no gene match. The CDR3 sequence is 17 residues long. The CDR3, as DNA: TGTGCCTGGAGTCCTGCAACCGGGACAGGGGGCTACAATGAGCAGTTCTTC. Its protein is CAWSPATGTGGYNEQFF.

This sequence joins TRBV12-5 and TRBJ2-7; D is unresolved. The V gene's germline CDR1 is LGHNT and CDR2 FRNRAP. The CDR3 contains 12 residues. The V gene lost 5 bases and the J gene lost 4 bases, with 9 bases spanning the gap. CDR3 in DNA: TGTGCTAGTGGTCCCTCTAATTACGAGCAGTACTTC. Protein product: CASGPSNYEQYF. The complete variable domain, with remaining parts taken from reference TRBV12-5 and TRBJ2-7, reads DARVTQTPRHKVTEMGQEVTMRCQPILGHNTVFWYRQTMMQGLELLAYFRNRAPLDDSGMPKDRFSAEMPDATLATLKIQPSEPRDSAVYFCASGPSNYEQYFGPGTRLTVT.

This chain uses TRBV19 with TRBJ1-2; D perhaps matches TRBD1 (5 bases). V lost 6 bases to trimming and J lost 4 bases, with 15 bases between them. CDR1 LNHDA and CDR2 SQIVND come from the germline V gene (reference sequence). The CDR3 has 14 residues. CDR3 region: CASSPTREGYGYTF. The DNA for the CDR3 is TGTGCCAGTAGCCCCACCAGGGAGGGCTATGGCTACACCTTC.

The chain recombines TRBV2 with TRBJ2-1; tentative D call: TRBD1 (5 bases). The CDR3 is 15 residues long. Trimming pared 6 bases from V and 8 bases from J, leaving 20 bases between. CDR1 and CDR2 from the germline V gene are SNHLY and FYNNEI. CDR3 amino acids: CASRAFPARVHEQFF. The CDR3 nucleotides are TGTGCCAGCAGAGCGTTCCCCGCCAGGGTGCATGAGCAGTTCTTC.

This clone was counted a single time. The chain recombines TRBV15 with TRBJ2-7; 9 bases are shared with TRBD1. Germline V CDR1 and CDR2: LNHNV, YYDKDF (reference sequence). There are 16 residues in the CDR3. Trimming removed 1 base from V and 3 bases from J; junction bases left unmatched: 7. In DNA, the CDR3 is TGTGCCACCAGCAGAGTGGTGGGACAGGGAGTCTACGAGCAGTACTTC. This sequence encodes CATSRVVGQGVYEQYF. The full variable domain, rest sourced from reference TRBV15 and TRBJ2-7, is DAMVIQNPRYQVTQFGKPVTLSCSQTLNHNVMYWYQQKSSQAPKLLFHYYDKDFNNEADTPDNFQSRRPNTSFCFLDIRSPGLGDTAMYLCATSRVVGQGVYEQYFGPGTRLTVT.

The chain has TRBV11-3 and TRBJ2-7; D not resolved. CDR1 and CDR2 from the germline V gene are SGHNT and YENEEA. V lost 5 bases and J 1 base, leaving 9 bases between the germline ends. This CDR3 has 13 residues. CDR3 residues: CASSIGPSYEQYF. DNA of the CDR3: TGTGCCAGCAGCATTGGGCCTTCCTACGAGCAGTACTTC.

This rearrangement joins TRBV28 to TRBJ2-6, with a weak D call TRBD1 (5 bases). V was shortened by 6 bases and J by 2 bases, with 11 bases between the two germline ends. Germline V gene data show CDR1 as MDHEN and CDR2 as SYDVKM. The CDR3 totals 15 residues. The CDR3 region has the DNA TGTGCCAGCAGAACCACAGGAACTGGGGCCAACGTCCTGACTTTC. Amino acids: CASRTTGTGANVLTF.

This sequence joins TRBV11-2 and TRBJ2-1; 10 positions match TRBD2. V shed 4 bases, J shed 7 bases, and the junction held 7 bases outside the gene matches. The CDR3 loop spans 15 amino acids. Germline V gives CDR1 SGHAT, CDR2 FQNNGV. The CDR3 sequence: CASSSAGLAENEQFF. CDR3 bases: TGTGCCAGCAGCTCCGCTGGACTAGCGGAGAATGAGCAGTTCTTC.

Here the CDR3 reads CASTQNSPETQYF. The CDR3 region has the DNA TGTGCCAGCACTCAGAATTCCCCGGAGACCCAGTACTTC. The V and J genes are TRBV6-5 and TRBJ2-5; D is unclear. In germline, CDR1 is MNHEY, CDR2 SVGAGI. CDR3 length equals 13 residues. The V end was cut by 7 bases, the J end by 5 bases, with 14 bases between.

This chain connects TRBV25-1 to TRBJ2-4, with D maybe TRBD1 (5 bases). Germline V gene data show CDR1 as MGHDK and CDR2 as SYGVNS. V gave up 6 bases and J gave up 3 bases, with 12 bases separating them. CDR3 length: 14 amino acids. CDR3 protein: CASSLGVGKNIQYF. As DNA, the CDR3 is TGTGCCAGCAGCCTAGGGGTAGGCAAAAACATTCAGTACTTC.

This chain joins TRBV19 and TRBJ2-6; 7 positions match TRBD1. The CDR3 contains 15 residues. J gave up 4 bases and V 5 bases, and 5 bases lay outside the gene matches. CDR1 and CDR2 (germline): LNHDA, SQIVND (reference sequence). The CDR3 DNA follows: TGTGCCAGTAGTGAGACAGGGACCGGGGCCAACGTCCTGACTTTC. Its protein is CASSETGTGANVLTF.

The V gene is TRBV9, the J gene TRBJ2-7; tentative D call: TRBD2 (6 bases). CDR1 and CDR2 (germline): SGDLS, YYNGEE. The length of the CDR3 is 16 residues. With 0 bases removed from V and 2 bases from J, the gap between germline ends came to 15 bases. CDR3: CASSVASGDSPYEQYF. CDR3 DNA sequence: TGTGCCAGCAGCGTAGCTTCGGGGGATTCCCCCTACGAGCAGTACTTC.

V and J are TRBV28 and TRBJ1-6, with 8 bases that match TRBD1. J was trimmed by 12 bases and V by 4 bases; bases with no gene match: 11. The V gene's germline CDR1 is MDHEN and CDR2 SYDVKM. CDR3 length: 15 residues. DNA for the CDR3: TGTGCCAGCAGTTCTCCCGGGACAGGAGAAAGACCCCTCCACTTT. It yields the protein CASSSPGTGERPLHF.

This clone is a singleton in its sample. This chain connects TRBV28 to TRBJ1-1; D is undetermined. V shed 11 bases and J shed 4 bases, with 17 bases lying between them. Germline CDR1 MDHEN, CDR2 SYDVKM. The CDR3 length is 13 residues. Here the CDR3 DNA reads TGTGCCGCCTCGGGGAGGCAGTCCACTGAAGCTTTCTTT. Amino acid sequence: CAASGRQSTEAFF.

The rearrangement uses TRBV6-1 and TRBJ1-2; TRBD1 aligns across 10 bases. Germline loops: CDR1 MNHNS, CDR2 SASEGT. The CDR3 is made up of 14 amino acids. Trimming took 7 bases from V and 7 from J; bases not matched to a gene: 9. The CDR3 DNA is TGTGCCAGCATGTCTCCGGACAGGGGGGTTGGCTACACCTTC. Encoded protein: CASMSPDRGVGYTF.

The rearrangement uses TRBV11-3 and TRBJ1-1; 7 positions agree with TRBD1. Per germline, CDR1 SGHNT and CDR2 YENEEA. Trimming at V came to 1 base and at J to 4 bases, leaving 3 bases not matched to a gene. There are 14 residues in the CDR3. CDR3 sequence: CASSLGQGSTEAFF. The CDR3 coding sequence is TGTGCCAGCAGCTTAGGACAGGGTAGCACTGAAGCTTTCTTT.

The chain uses TRBV11-3 and TRBJ1-5; D perhaps matches TRBD1 (6 bases). Germline assignment: CDR1 SGHNT and CDR2 YENEEA. The CDR3 is 16 residues long. V shed 6 bases and J shed 4 bases, with 19 bases lying between them. The CDR3 region has the DNA TGTGCCAGCAGTGATGGGGGCGCCCAACTAAATCAGCCCCAGCATTTT. This encodes CASSDGGAQLNQPQHF.